Detailed here is one TCR beta chain. It lacks a known antigen. Within one base of it there is no much larger clone, and no base qualities were kept. These data originate in a study of T-cell reconstitution after alpha-beta-depleted transplantation in children (dated by TCRdb to about 2016). Broadly, across the study: Using TCR repertoire profiling, the study followed T-cell immune reconstitution in a quantitative way in children after TCRalphabeta/CD19-depleted allogeneic hematopoietic cell transplantation. Results the study describes overall, beyond this receptor: In some patients, the high TCRbeta diversity seen at day 60 was put down to recipient T cells and intrathymic progenitors that had survived conditioning. Hyperexpanded clone frequencies declined over subsequent months; after one year, T-cell counts and TCRbeta diversity were mostly attributed to newly produced T cells. The apparently early recovery of alphabetaT-cell counts about two months after transplant reportedly depended on only several hundred rapidly expanded clones that came from non-depleted graft cells.

Reading the label with the study, this specimen's treatment or condition is: allogeneic hematopoietic cell transplantation with graft depleted of TCRalphabeta T cells and CD19 B cells. The transplant recipients were children given TCRalphabeta/CD19-depleted allogeneic hematopoietic cell grafts. CDR3 length: 13 amino acids, cysteine to phenylalanine. Only the CDR3 part of the read is kept: 39 bases, read in frame from the first base. Deletion took 6 bases off V and 3 bases off J, with a span of 12 bases between the germline ends. Per the germline V gene, MDHEN is the CDR1 and SYDVKM is the CDR2. The library relied on PCR. For sequencing, an Illumina HiSeq 2500 was employed. TCR library preparation used molecular barcoding, with unique molecular identifiers applied to normalize quantification of the TCRbeta repertoire. TCRdb reprocessing: public reads trimmed at Q25 with fastp, clones called with MiXCR, in-frame beta chains kept. Every distinct CDR3 protein forms one entry, paired with its most common genes and DNA. Present in this sample are 400,000 to 550,000 distinct CDR3 sequences, over 9.5% of which were seen just once. Together, the top ten hold about 2% of the sample.

This TCR derives from a child between 2 and 9 years old with inherited bone marrow failure, due to receive a stem cell transplant. The sequences come from PBMCs, collected before TCRalphabeta/CD19-depleted stem cell transplant. This chain is built from TRBV28 and TRBJ2-7, with TRBD2 perhaps the D gene, on 6 matching bases. The nucleotide sequence is given as TGTGCCAGCAGACGCCGGGAGATCTACGAGCAGTACTTC. It specifies CASRRREIYEQYF.